The rows below give T cell receptor beta chains drawn from one sample of a study of CD8 T cells in Susac syndrome. TCRdb re-called the immunoSEQ multiplex PCR reads through MiXCR, storing one row per CDR3 protein. Of about 110,000 distinct CDR3 sequences detected, about 95% appear once; the ten largest clones hold just over 0.095%. Sequenced input: CD4+ T cells from PBMCs. These TCRs come from a human donor in good health. Both conserved end residues are part of each CDR3.

TRBV23-1	TRBJ2-7	CASSRPPREVSYEQYF
TRBV29-1	TRBJ2-3	CSVPRDRGRGF
TRBV29-1	TRBJ1-1	CSGTLSGNTEAFF
TRBV5-1	TRBJ2-7	CASSWDHGTGYEQYF
TRBV5-6	TRBJ1-2	CASSRKQGFYGYTF
TRBV4-3	TRBJ2-1	CASSQVGAGGYNEQFF
TRBV28	TRBJ1-5	CASSLRSGTWYHF
TRBV29-1	TRBJ1-2	CSVGGTERFYGYTF
TRBV6-2/TRBV6-3	TRBJ1-5	CASSSGQVNQPQHF
TRBV5-1	TRBJ1-4	CASSLHDSHEKLFF
TRBV24-1	TRBJ2-5	CATSDPGQDGQETQYF
TRBV5-4	TRBJ2-1	CASNLGGRLDEQFF
TRBV30	TRBJ1-5	CAWSGAVNQPQHF
TRBV6-5	TRBJ2-7	CASSYQDRGLYEQYF
TRBV30	TRBJ1-1	CAWEKGIRGTEAFF
TRBV6-5	TRBJ1-2	CASSYSWDGLNYGYTF
TRBV7-2	TRBJ2-1	CASSLAWSSYNEQFF
TRBV4-3	TRBJ2-6	CASSQDPPTGGASGANVLTF
TRBV7-2	TRBJ2-4	CASSPRTVGNIQYF
TRBV3-1	TRBJ1-1	CASSPHGNTEAFF
TRBV5-8	TRBJ2-5	CASSWDIQETQYF
TRBV19	TRBJ1-4	CASSTILGAEKLFF
TRBV5-1	TRBJ2-7	CASRRDGYEQYF
TRBV7-9	TRBJ2-5	CASSLAGQPQETQYF
TRBV28	TRBJ2-7	CASSPVISNYEQYF
TRBV27	TRBJ1-6	CASGARGGSPLHF
TRBV18	TRBJ2-7	CASSPPKLAGVGEQYF
TRBV5-1	TRBJ2-3	CASGTRTPTDTQYF
TRBV6-1	TRBJ1-1	CASSEWEGEAFF
TRBV5-4	TRBJ2-3	CASSWGGVSTDTQYF
TRBV19	TRBJ2-5	CASSFVRETQYF
TRBV9	TRBJ2-1	CASSGGVRGANEQFF
TRBV29-1	TRBJ1-1	CSVEGSEGLAEAFF
TRBV5-1	TRBJ2-1	CASSSDSGFSYNEQFF
TRBV7-6	TRBJ2-1	CASSGRSYNEQFF
TRBV6-5	TRBJ2-7	CASSVTGGSSYEQYF
TRBV12-3/TRBV12-4	TRBJ2-7	CASRSASGSSSYEQYF
TRBV27	TRBJ2-7	CASSRSGGVYEQYF
TRBV29-1	TRBJ1-3	CSVTQGASSGNTIYF
TRBV7-9	TRBJ2-7	CASSLDMTGPYEQYF
TRBV5-4	TRBJ2-7	CASSGAAGVLGEQYF
TRBV27	TRBJ2-5	CASSFARGDGETQYF
TRBV5-1	TRBJ2-5	CASSQAGAETQYF
TRBV2	TRBJ1-2	CASSEGDYGYTF
TRBV20-1	TRBJ1-2	CSAGSGTVSYGYTF
TRBV2	TRBJ2-5	CASTNRGGETQYF
TRBV20-1	TRBJ1-3	CSVLRPGINTIYF
TRBV5-4	TRBJ1-1	CASSSRTEMNTEAFF
TRBV29-1	TRBJ1-1	CSVVDSVNTEAFF
TRBV27	TRBJ2-2	CASSLERYTGELFF
TRBV28	TRBJ1-1	CASSFSDRDGTEAFF
TRBV30	TRBJ2-7	CAWSVQGALHEQYF
TRBV14	TRBJ1-2	CASSPGAAPGYTF